This TCR beta chain was sequenced in a study of T-cell memory formation after mild COVID-19. The J segment lost 10 bases and the V segment lost 6 bases, leaving 7 bases of the junction unmatched. CDR1 SGHRS and CDR2 YFSETQ come from the germline V gene. This CDR3 is built from 14 residues. In TCRdb, the 5' RACE reads were re-called with MiXCR into one record per CDR3 protein. The data contain 65,000 to 95,000 distinct CDR3 sequences, over 10% of them singletons. The genes are TRBV5-1 and TRBJ2-1; TRBD2 matches at 13 bases. The sample comprised PBMCs or a T cell subset sorted from them (not recorded which). This sequence originates from a man between 18 and 29 years old who had mild COVID-19 (a few samples of this study predate the infection). Cell type and time point are not known. In nucleotides, the CDR3 is TGCGCCAGCAACTCACGGACTAGCGGGAGCGAGCAGTTCTTC. Translation: CASNSRTSGSEQFF.